This T cell receptor beta chain is drawn from a study of T-cell memory formation after mild COVID-19. Broader study findings: Clones that contracted clustered mainly in CM and EM if CD4+ and in EMRA if CD8+.

This clonotype was seen only a few times. No antigen is known for it. The CDR3 totals 14 residues. Germline V gives CDR1 LGHNA, CDR2 YSLEER. With 1 base removed from V and 2 bases from J, the gap between germline ends came to 6 bases. TCRdb processed the 5' RACE reads anew with MiXCR; each CDR3 protein has one entry. The profile shows about 180,000 distinct CDR3 sequences, roughly 18% of them singletons. The V call is TRBV4-3, the J call TRBJ1-3, with no clear D. The sequencing input was PBMCs or a T cell subset sorted from them (not recorded which). This clonotype was sampled from a man between 18 and 29 years old who had mild COVID-19 (a few samples of this study predate the infection). Cell type and time point are not known. CDR3 nucleotide sequence: TGCGCCAGCAGCCAAGTCTTTCCTGGAAACACCATATATTTT. Its protein is CASSQVFPGNTIYF.